Following are 13 T cell receptor beta chains from one sample sequenced in a study of blood T cell repertoires in COVID-19. Sequencing was performed with immunoSEQ multiplex PCR; in TCRdb, only in-frame clones are kept and a portion is missing. The sample lists fewer than 600,000 clones, roughly 90% seen once, with 1.5% to 2% in the top ten. The sequenced material came from PBMCs or T cells enriched from blood (not recorded which). Every receptor here comes from a woman aged 35 to 49 who had recovered from COVID-19.

J is TRBJ1-3 and V is TRBV9, with D possibly TRBD1 on 6 matching bases. The CDR3 spans 17 residues. The V end lost 9 bases, the J end lost 3 bases, and 25 bases lay between the germline ends. Per the germline V gene, CDR1 is SGDLS and CDR2 is YYNGEE. DNA of the CDR3: TGTGCCAAACCATCCCCGGGACATCCGGCTTGTGGAAACACCATATATTTT. Amino acid sequence: CAKPSPGHPACGNTIYF.

The rearrangement links TRBV19 to TRBJ2-1; perhaps TRBD2 as D (6 bases). Germline CDR1 LNHDA, CDR2 SQIVND (reference sequence). The CDR3 loop spans 17 amino acids. Trimming took off 3 bases at V and 0 bases at J, with 15 bases between the two ends. The CDR3 DNA reads TGTGCCAGTAGTATTACTGGCGCGGGAAGCTCCTACAATGAGCAGTTCTTC. Translating it yields CASSITGAGSSYNEQFF.

This clone has only one observation. The V and J genes are TRBV7-9 and TRBJ2-1, with 7 bases identical to TRBD1. V shed 6 bases and J 8 bases; nucleotides not matched to a gene: 13. The CDR3 has 15 amino acids. In germline, CDR1 is SEHNR, CDR2 FQNEAQ (reference sequence). This chain's CDR3 is CASRAGGPSLDEQFF. The CDR3 nucleotides are TGTGCCAGCAGAGCAGGGGGACCTTCTCTCGATGAGCAGTTCTTC.

The rearrangement uses TRBV7-2 and TRBJ2-7; 8 bases line up with TRBD2. The CDR3 totals 14 residues. The junction had 2 bases not matched to a gene; V was cut back by 1 base and J by 3 bases. Germline lookup yields CDR1 SGHTA and CDR2 FQGNSA. This CDR3 is CASSLEGLVYEQYF. The DNA of the CDR3 is TGTGCCAGCAGCTTAGAGGGACTAGTCTACGAGCAGTACTTC.

The CDR3: CATLQKGGSYGYTF. The CDR3 nucleotides are TGTGCCACCCTCCAAAAAGGGGGAAGCTATGGCTACACCTTC. J is TRBJ1-2 and V is TRBV19; tentative D call: TRBD1 (6 bases). The CDR3 totals 14 residues. Germline V gives CDR1 LNHDA, CDR2 SQIVND (reference sequence). V lost 10 bases and J lost 4, with 19 bases in between.

V is TRBV24-1 and J is TRBJ2-4; 7 bases line up with TRBD2. Trimming cost V 0 bases and J 0 bases; bases outside gene matches: 4. CDR1 KGHDR and CDR2 SFDVKD come from the germline V gene. This CDR3 spans 17 amino acids. The CDR3 bases are TGTGCCACCAGTGATTTGGGGGGGGAACTAGCCAAAAACATTCAGTACTTC. The encoded protein is CATSDLGGELAKNIQYF.

V and J are TRBV3-1 (or the pseudogene TRBV3-2) and TRBJ2-1; the match to TRBD2 covers 16 bases. With V trimmed by 5 bases and J by 7 bases, 2 bases remained unmatched. Germline CDR1 reads LGHDT; CDR2 reads YNNKEL (reference sequence). This CDR3 contains 15 residues. CDR3 bases: TGTGCCAGCAGCAAGGGACTAGCGGGGGGGAATGAGCAGTTCTTC. It encodes CASSKGLAGGNEQFF.

The chain recombines TRBV11-2 with TRBJ1-5; D possibly corresponds to TRBD1 (6 bases). The germline CDR1 and CDR2 sequences are SGHAT and FQNNGV. The CDR3 is made up of 17 amino acids. Trimming removed 5 bases at V and 0 bases at J, with 17 bases between. The CDR3 DNA reads TGTGCCAGCAGCACCACTCGGACAGAGTATAGCAATCAGCCCCAGCATTTT. This codes for CASSTTRTEYSNQPQHF. The complete variable domain, with remaining parts taken from reference TRBV11-2 and TRBJ1-5, reads EAGVAQSPRYKIIEKRQSVAFWCNPISGHATLYWYQQILGQGPKLLIQFQNNGVVDDSQLPKDRFSAERLKGVDSTLKIQPAKLEDSAVYLCASSTTRTEYSNQPQHFGDGTRLSIL.

The CDR3 bases are TGTGCCAGTAGTATAGTGGGCAGGAACACTGAAGCTTTCTTT. It is translated as CASSIVGRNTEAFF. The rearrangement joins TRBV19 to TRBJ1-1; D gene ambiguous. Trimming left V 1 base short and J 1 base short, with 7 bases between. Germline values: CDR1 LNHDA, CDR2 SQIVND (reference sequence). There are 14 residues in the CDR3.

About this clone: Other DNA sequences in this specimen translate into the identical CDR3. The gene calls are TRBV5-1 and TRBJ1-2, with D possibly being TRBD1 (5 bases). CDR1 and CDR2 from the germline V gene are SGHRS and YFSETQ. This CDR3 has 13 amino acids. Trimming left V 0 bases short and J 4 bases short, with 7 bases between. CDR3 amino acids: CASSLGQPYGYTF. The CDR3 DNA sequence: TGCGCCAGCAGCTTGGGACAGCCCTATGGCTACACCTTC.

This rearrangement joins TRBV7-9 to TRBJ1-2, with 9 bases matching TRBD1. From germline, CDR1 is SEHNR and CDR2 FQNEAQ (reference sequence). Trimming at V came to 6 bases and at J to 2 bases, leaving 4 bases not matched to a gene. This CDR3 has 14 amino acids. This CDR3 reads CASRIDRGNYGYTF. CDR3 DNA sequence: TGTGCCAGCAGGATTGACAGGGGGAACTATGGCTACACCTTC.

The chain links TRBV2 to TRBJ1-5, with D possibly TRBD1 on 5 matching bases. The germline CDR1 and CDR2 sequences are SNHLY and FYNNEI. The length of the CDR3 is 14 residues. The V gene lost 8 bases and the J gene lost 5 bases, with 16 bases spanning the gap. Here the CDR3 reads CASSGWGGDQPQHF. CDR3 DNA sequence: TGTGCCAGCTCCGGCTGGGGGGGGGATCAGCCCCAGCATTTT.

This clone was seen once. The V and J genes are TRBV19 and TRBJ2-7; perhaps TRBD2 as D (7 bases). V lost 2 bases and J 3 bases, leaving 14 bases between the germline ends. The CDR3 has 15 residues. Germline V gene lookup returns CDR1 LNHDA and CDR2 SQIVND (reference sequence). The CDR3 is CASSISGGQHYEQYF. CDR3 DNA sequence: TGTGCCAGTAGTATATCGGGGGGCCAGCACTACGAGCAGTACTTC.